Each of the 30 T cell receptor beta chains below was sequenced from the same sample in a study of T-cell reconstitution after alpha-beta-depleted transplantation in children. The TCRbeta library was prepared with unique molecular identifiers. TCRdb re-called the PCR reads with MiXCR, one entry per CDR3 protein. The data contain hundreds of thousands of distinct CDR3 sequences, 10% to 15% of them singletons. This material consisted of PBMCs, taken before TCRalphabeta/CD19-depleted stem cell transplant. These receptors all stem from a girl between 2 and 10 years old with congenital amegakaryocytic thrombocytopenia, due to receive a stem cell transplant.

There are many counts of this clonotype. V gene TRBV12-3 or TRBV12-4 combines with J gene TRBJ1-2; no clear D. Trimming stripped 3 bases from V and 14 bases from J, with 16 bases between. This CDR3 is built from 12 residues. CDR3 amino acids: CASSFDGKSETF. DNA for the CDR3: TGTGCCAGCAGTTTTGACGGAAAATCTGAAACCTTC.

This clonotype has a handful of counts. The chain recombines TRBV11-1 with TRBJ2-6, with TRBD1 as a possible D gene (6 bases). CDR1 SGHAT and CDR2 FQDESV come from the germline V gene (reference sequence). The CDR3 contains 19 residues. Deletions cut 2 bases from V and 1 base from J, with 18 bases between. The CDR3, as DNA: TGTGCCAGCAGCTTATGGGTCGACAGGCTTAGGTCTGGGGCCAACGTCCTGACTTTC. It encodes CASSLWVDRLRSGANVLTF.

This clonotype showed up many times. The chain carries TRBV20-1 and TRBJ2-7; no reliable D call. Trimming shortened V by 4 bases and J by 0 bases, and 10 bases separated the two germline ends. CDR3 length: 13 residues. Germline V CDR1 and CDR2: DFQATT, SNEGSKA (reference sequence). The DNA of the CDR3 is TGCAGTGCTACTCGCCCGGGCTCCTACGAGCAGTACTTC. It specifies CSATRPGSYEQYF.

Ten or more counts support this clonotype. The rearrangement links TRBV20-1 to TRBJ2-3; D call uncertain. CDR1 is DFQATT and CDR2 is SNEGSKA in the germline V gene (reference sequence). V gave up 3 bases and J gave up 4 bases, with 14 bases separating them. The CDR3 is made up of 14 amino acids. The CDR3 reads CSASRILAADTQYF. CDR3 in DNA: TGCAGTGCTAGCAGGATATTGGCTGCAGATACGCAGTATTTT.

This clonotype was counted many times. V gene TRBV12-3 or TRBV12-4 combines with J gene TRBJ2-5; D uncertain. Trimming took 5 bases from V and 3 from J, leaving 10 bases between them. This CDR3 has 13 amino acids. The CDR3 sequence: CASSRTQEETQYF. The CDR3 nucleotides are TGTGCCAGCAGTCGGACGCAAGAAGAGACCCAGTACTTC.

This chain connects TRBV20-1 to TRBJ2-5, with no clear D. V gave up 2 bases and J gave up 2 bases, with 6 bases separating them. Germline lookup yields CDR1 DFQATT and CDR2 SNEGSKA (reference sequence). The CDR3 is 12 amino acids. The CDR3 nucleotides are TGCAGTGCTAGAACTTTTCAAGAGACCCAGTACTTC. It is translated as CSARTFQETQYF.

A few counts support this clonotype. The CDR3 DNA reads TGTGCCAGCATCGACAGGGGGGTTTTTATTGAGCAGTTCTTC. Residues: CASIDRGVFIEQFF. The chain couples TRBV5-6 to TRBJ2-1; 9 nucleotides agree with TRBD1. The CDR3 is 14 amino acids. The junction had 10 bases not matched to a gene; V was cut back by 6 bases and J by 9 bases. Germline V gives CDR1 SGHDT, CDR2 YYEEEE.

In its sample, this clonotype was seen a few times. The chain joins TRBV20-1 to TRBJ2-5; 9 positions agree with TRBD1. This CDR3 is 12 amino acids long. Germline V gene sequence: CDR1 DFQATT, CDR2 SNEGSKA (reference sequence). CDR3 DNA: TGCAGCCTACAGGGGGCGCGGGAGACCCAGTACTTC. It is translated as CSLQGARETQYF.

This clonotype occurred many times. The chain recombines TRBV4-2 with TRBJ2-1, with 10 bases fitting TRBD2. Germline V gene sequence: CDR1 LGHNA, CDR2 YNFKEQ. This CDR3 contains 15 residues. V dropped 2 bases and J dropped 4; count of bases not matched to a gene: 2. This CDR3 is CASSQLLAGYNEQFF. DNA for the CDR3: TGTGCCAGCAGCCAACTACTAGCGGGATACAATGAGCAGTTCTTC.

At least ten counts were recorded for this clonotype. The chain couples TRBV24-1 to TRBJ2-1; 7 positions agree with TRBD1. CDR3 length: 16 amino acids. The V segment lost 5 bases and the J segment 8 bases; nucleotides outside the gene matches: 14. Germline CDR1 KGHDR, CDR2 SFDVKD. The CDR3 reads CATSGLGSRGGDEQFF. In DNA form, the CDR3 reads TGTGCCACCAGTGGGTTAGGGAGCAGAGGGGGCGATGAGCAGTTCTTC.

This clonotype was seen repeatedly, ten times or more. The genes are TRBV28 and TRBJ2-2; a possible D gene is TRBD1 (5 bases). Germline V gene sequence: CDR1 MDHEN, CDR2 SYDVKM. The germline V and J ends were trimmed by 1 base and 4 bases, with 13 bases remaining between them. There are 16 residues in the CDR3. CDR3 loop: CASSLSGRQSTGELFF. CDR3 sequence (DNA): TGTGCCAGCAGTTTATCGGGTAGACAGAGCACCGGGGAGCTGTTTTTT.

This clonotype was seen many times. The chain joins TRBV5-1 to TRBJ2-1; the match to TRBD2 covers 8 bases. Germline loops: CDR1 SGHRS, CDR2 YFSETQ. The CDR3 extends over 14 amino acids. V gave up 0 bases and J gave up 8 bases; unmatched junction bases: 4. CDR3: CASSLVSGSYEQFF. In DNA form, the CDR3 reads TGCGCCAGCAGCTTGGTAAGCGGGAGTTATGAGCAGTTCTTC.

This clonotype has only a few counts. V gene TRBV5-1 combines with J gene TRBJ2-1; D could derive from TRBD1 or TRBD2 (6 bases each). Germline assignment: CDR1 SGHRS and CDR2 YFSETQ. V lost 3 bases to trimming and J lost 0 bases, with 13 bases between them. The CDR3 runs 16 residues. CDR3 in amino acids: CASSWVGGSSYNEQFF. The CDR3 DNA reads TGCGCCAGCAGCTGGGTAGGGGGGAGCTCCTACAATGAGCAGTTCTTC.

This clonotype showed up many times. The gene calls are TRBV28 and TRBJ2-7; no clear D. The germline gives CDR1 MDHEN, CDR2 SYDVKM. CDR3 length: 12 residues. With 5 bases removed from V and 5 bases from J, the gap between germline ends came to 10 bases. The CDR3 DNA follows: TGTGCCAGCAGTCTGGACCACCACGAGCAGTACTTC. It translates to CASSLDHHEQYF. The full variable domain, rest sourced from reference TRBV28 and TRBJ2-7, is DVKVTQSSRYLVKRTGEKVFLECVQDMDHENMFWYRQDPGLGLRLIYFSYDVKMKEKGDIPEGYSVSREKKERFSLILESASTNQTSMYLCASSLDHHEQYFGPGTRLTVT.

This clonotype was recorded many times. V usage is TRBV5-1 and J usage is TRBJ1-1, with D perhaps TRBD1 (5 bases). Germline V CDR1 and CDR2: SGHRS, YFSETQ. This CDR3 is built from 13 residues. The V gene lost 6 bases and the J gene lost 0 bases, with 9 bases spanning the gap. The CDR3 region is CASKAGMNTEAFF. DNA for the CDR3: TGCGCCAGCAAAGCAGGGATGAACACTGAAGCTTTCTTT.

Many counts were recorded for this clonotype. This chain connects TRBV20-1 to TRBJ2-1; 11 bases fit TRBD2. Germline trimming cut 4 bases from V and 6 bases from J; bases unmatched to any gene: 5. CDR1 and CDR2 from the germline V gene are DFQATT and SNEGSKA (reference sequence). This CDR3 comprises 14 residues. The CDR3: CSATTSGSGNEQFF. DNA for the CDR3: TGCAGTGCTACAACTAGCGGGAGCGGCAATGAGCAGTTCTTC.

This clonotype was counted once. The chain carries TRBV7-7 and TRBJ2-5, with D perhaps matching TRBD2 (6 bases). Germline CDR1 reads SSHAT; CDR2 reads FNYEAQ (reference sequence). The germline V and J ends were trimmed by 5 bases and 4 bases, with 11 bases remaining between them. This CDR3 region has 13 residues. The CDR3 DNA follows: TGTGCCAGCAGCCCCCCAGCGGGAGAGACCCAGTACTTC. Protein: CASSPPAGETQYF.

With respect to this clonotype: This may stem from a read error, because a much larger clone lies one nucleotide away. The V gene is TRBV7-2, the J gene TRBJ2-1; 8 nucleotides agree with TRBD2. This CDR3 has 16 residues. Germline V CDR1 and CDR2: SGHTA, FQGNSA. The CDR3 bases are TGTGCCAGCAGCTTCGCAGCGGGAGTAATTTACAATGAGCAGTCCTTC. Translating gives CASSFAAGVIYNEQSF. Supplemented by reference TRBV7-2 and TRBJ2-1, the full variable domain reads GAGVSQSPSNKVTEKGKDVELRCDPISGHTALYWYRQSLGQGLEFLIYFQGNSAPDKSGLPSDRFSAERTGGSVSTLTIQRTQQEDSAVYLCASSFAAGVIYNEQSFGPGTRLTVL.

This clonotype was counted many times. The genes are TRBV5-1 and TRBJ1-1, with TRBD1 identical over 7 bases. CDR1 and CDR2 from the germline V gene are SGHRS and YFSETQ. The CDR3 consists of 15 residues. With 4 bases clipped from V and 0 bases from J, the junction kept 6 bases outside the gene matches. The CDR3 DNA reads as TGCGCCAGCAGCGCCTCGACAGGGATGAACACTGAAGCTTTCTTT. Translation: CASSASTGMNTEAFF.

The CDR3 sequence is CASSSRRTTHNEQFF. CDR3 sequence (DNA): TGTGCCAGCAGTAGCAGGAGGACTACCCACAATGAGCAGTTCTTC. The chain employs TRBV12-3 or TRBV12-4 and TRBJ2-1, with D possibly matching TRBD2 (6 bases). The CDR3 has 15 amino acids. V was cut by 5 bases and J by 5 bases, with 16 bases left in between.

This clonotype was detected a few times. The chain links TRBV20-1 to TRBJ2-7; the D gene is possibly TRBD1 (6 bases). This CDR3 region has 15 residues. Germline assignment: CDR1 DFQATT and CDR2 SNEGSKA (reference sequence). V was clipped by 6 bases and J by 2 bases, with 20 bases between them. This CDR3 reads CSADHPGALTYEQYF. CDR3 sequence (DNA): TGCAGTGCCGACCACCCAGGGGCCCTCACCTACGAGCAGTACTTC.

This clonotype appeared many times. V usage is TRBV6-4 and J usage is TRBJ2-1; 8 nucleotides line up with TRBD2. The CDR3 loop spans 14 amino acids. Germline lookup yields CDR1 MRHNA and CDR2 SNTAGT. J was trimmed by 7 bases and V by 4 bases; bases with no gene match: 6. CDR3 sequence (DNA): TGTGCCAGCAGTGGTAGCGGGGATCGTAATGAGCAGTTCTTC. It translates to CASSGSGDRNEQFF.

A remark on this clonotype: One end of the junction is discordant with germline, which a read error may explain. The chain recombines TRBV29-1 with TRBJ1-2; perhaps TRBD1 as D (5 bases). CDR1 is SQVTM and CDR2 is ANQGSEA in the germline V gene. The CDR3 covers 14 residues. CDR3 in amino acids: CSVEGTLLGYGYTF. The CDR3 nucleotides read TGCAGCGTGGAAGGGACGCTGCTTGGGTATGGCTACACCTTC.

This clonotype has at least ten counts. The V call is TRBV15, the J call TRBJ1-5; D gene ambiguous. CDR1 and CDR2 (germline): LNHNV, YYDKDF (reference sequence). V was clipped by 0 bases and J by 7 bases, with 4 bases between them. The CDR3 is made up of 12 amino acids. CDR3: CATSRDIQPQHF. CDR3 in DNA: TGTGCCACCAGCAGAGATATACAGCCCCAGCATTTT.

This clonotype has a count of ten or more. V and J are TRBV5-1 and TRBJ2-7; tentative D call: TRBD1 (6 bases). V lost 0 bases, J lost 4 bases, and 14 bases lay in between. This CDR3 comprises 15 residues. CDR1 is SGHRS, CDR2 YFSETQ, per germline. Here the CDR3 reads CASSLELGGRYEQYF. CDR3 bases: TGCGCCAGCAGCTTGGAATTAGGGGGAAGGTACGAGCAGTACTTC.

The V and J genes are TRBV10-3 and TRBJ2-2; 7 bases agree with TRBD2. From germline, CDR1 is ENHRY and CDR2 SYGVKD. The CDR3 runs 15 residues. Unmatched junction bases numbered 7, after V lost 6 bases and J lost 3 bases. The DNA of the CDR3 is TGTGCCATCAGGGGGGGGGTGACGGACACCGGGGAGCTGTTTTTT. It translates to CAIRGGVTDTGELFF.

Ten or more counts support this clonotype. The V and J genes are TRBV12-3 or TRBV12-4 and TRBJ1-2, with TRBD1 matching 7 bases. V dropped 0 bases and J dropped 7; count of bases not matched to a gene: 8. This CDR3 comprises 15 residues. The CDR3, as DNA: TGTGCCAGCAGTTTAGCGTTTACAGGGGCAGTTGGCTACACCTTC. It codes for CASSLAFTGAVGYTF.

This clonotype was observed many times. The rearrangement links TRBV6-5 to TRBJ2-5; possible D gene TRBD1, 6 bases. Germline CDR1 is MNHEY and CDR2 is SVGAGI. The CDR3 extends over 16 amino acids. The V and J ends lost 4 bases and 0 bases respectively, with 15 bases between them. CDR3 residues: CASSSLQGSYQETQYF. Written as DNA, the CDR3 is TGTGCCAGCAGTTCCTTGCAGGGGTCGTACCAAGAGACCCAGTACTTC.

This clonotype was recorded at least ten times. The chain links TRBV20-1 to TRBJ2-4; 8 nucleotides match TRBD1. The CDR3 consists of 20 residues. From germline, CDR1 is DFQATT and CDR2 SNEGSKA (reference sequence). The V segment lost 0 bases and the J segment 0 bases; nucleotides outside the gene matches: 16. The CDR3 DNA follows: TGCAGTGCTAGAGATTCCAGGGGGCCGTGGACAGCGGTAGCCAAAAACATTCAGTACTTC. This translates into CSARDSRGPWTAVAKNIQYF.

This sequence joins TRBV5-1 and TRBJ2-1; either TRBD1 or TRBD2 may fit D (5 bases each). Trimming took 7 bases from V and 6 from J, leaving 17 bases between them. The CDR3 runs 14 residues. In germline, CDR1 is SGHRS, CDR2 YFSETQ. This CDR3 reads CASVTGREGNEQFF. The CDR3 DNA reads TGCGCCAGCGTCACAGGTCGAGAGGGCAATGAGCAGTTCTTC. Complete variable domain (other parts from reference TRBV5-1 and TRBJ2-1): KAGVTQTPRYLIKTRGQQVTLSCSPISGHRSVSWYQQTPGQGLQFLFEYFSETQRNKGNFPGRFSGRQFSNSRSEMNVSTLELGDSALYLCASVTGREGNEQFFGPGTRLTVL.